This TCR beta chain was found in a study of graft-versus-host responses after intestinal transplantation. Concerning this clone itself: As yet, its antigen is unknown.

The repertoire was sequenced with immunoSEQ multiplex PCR; TCRdb's copy has only in-frame clones and lacks some. The profile covers 62,000 or so clones, with roughly 90% appearing a single time and 1.7% taken by the ten largest. The TCR was taken from a human donor who was the organ donor for an intestinal transplant. Sample: unstimulated CD8+ T cells sorted from spleen or lymph node cells, taken before transplant.

CDR3 amino acids: CASSQDPSGTLLDEQYF. The CDR3, as DNA: TGTGCCAGCAGCCAAGATCCTAGCGGGACCCTCCTTGACGAGCAGTACTTC. The J gene is TRBJ2-7, the V gene TRBV14; 9 bases match TRBD2. Unmatched junction bases numbered 11, after V lost 0 bases and J lost 5 bases. Germline V lookup: CDR1 SGHDN, CDR2 FVKESK. The CDR3 extends over 17 amino acids.